Presented here are 32 T cell receptor beta chains from one specimen sequenced in a study of blood T cell repertoires in COVID-19. Measured with immunoSEQ multiplex PCR; TCRdb has only the in-frame clones, and not every one. The table has under 50,000 clones, 80% to 90% seen once. Material: peripheral blood. These receptors were obtained from a man in his 70s with active COVID-19.

The chain is built from TRBV19 and TRBJ1-2, with 8 bases matching TRBD1. The germline V gene has CDR1 LNHDA and CDR2 SQIVND (reference sequence). This CDR3 contains 15 residues. J was trimmed by 4 bases and V by 3 bases; bases with no gene match: 7. The CDR3 DNA follows: TGTGCCAGTAGTATTCCCGGACAGGGAAGCTATGGCTACACCTTC. This encodes CASSIPGQGSYGYTF.

This rearrangement joins TRBV3-1 (or the pseudogene TRBV3-2) to TRBJ2-1; TRBD2 agrees at 7 bases. Germline CDR1 reads LGHDT; CDR2 reads YNNKEL (reference sequence). The CDR3 runs to 14 residues. The V and J ends lost 2 bases and 6 bases, in that order; junction bases with no gene match: 4. The CDR3 region has the DNA TGTGCCAGCAGCCAAAGTCTAGCGGCCAATGAGCAGTTCTTC. Encoded protein: CASSQSLAANEQFF.

This clone showed up just a few times. The V gene is TRBV25-1, the J gene TRBJ1-2; D perhaps matches TRBD1 (5 bases). CDR1 and CDR2 (germline): MGHDK, SYGVNS. The CDR3 spans 15 residues. Trimming took off 2 bases at V and 6 bases at J, with 16 bases between the two ends. The DNA for the CDR3 is TGTGCCAGCAGTGAAGGTGGGGCCAGGGTGCATGGCTACACCTTC. This gives the protein CASSEGGARVHGYTF.

This clone was counted once. The chain joins TRBV18 to TRBJ2-7; D is undetermined. The germline V gene encodes CDR1 KGHSH and CDR2 LQKENI. This CDR3 has 13 amino acids. V was clipped by 0 bases and J by 3 bases, with 6 bases between them. The CDR3 here is CASSPPGGYEQYF. The CDR3 region has the DNA TGTGCCAGCTCACCACCAGGCGGCTACGAGCAGTACTTC.

The count of this clone is one. The J gene is TRBJ2-7, the V gene TRBV7-2, with TRBD1 identical over 7 bases. V trimming: 1 base; J trimming: 7 bases; junction bases outside the gene matches: 10. Germline CDR1 reads SGHTA; CDR2 reads FQGNSA. The CDR3 contains 15 residues. The CDR3 DNA sequence: TGTGCCAGCAGCTTAGACAGGGGTCCCAATCATGAGCAGTACTTC. Translated, it gives CASSLDRGPNHEQYF. The full variable domain, rest sourced from reference TRBV7-2 and TRBJ2-7, is GAGVSQSPSNKVTEKGKDVELRCDPISGHTALYWYRQSLGQGLEFLIYFQGNSAPDKSGLPSDRFSAERTGGSVSTLTIQRTQQEDSAVYLCASSLDRGPNHEQYFGPGTRLTVT.

The rearrangement joins TRBV29-1 to TRBJ2-5, with 10 bases aligning to TRBD2. The CDR3 sequence is 14 residues long. Germline V gene data show CDR1 as SQVTM and CDR2 as ANQGSEA. Trimming at V came to 6 bases and at J to 6 bases, leaving 10 bases not matched to a gene. CDR3 region: CSVRERGGLKTQYF. The CDR3 bases are TGCAGCGTCCGCGAGCGGGGGGGCCTAAAGACCCAGTACTTC.

This clone showed up just a few times. This chain links TRBV4-2 with TRBJ1-6, with 10 bases that match TRBD1. The CDR3 totals 16 residues. The trim removed 2 bases at V and 5 bases at J, leaving 3 bases unmatched. Looked up from germline, CDR1 is LGHNA and CDR2 is YNFKEQ. The DNA for the CDR3 is TGTGCCAGCAGCCAAAGGACAGGGGGAAATAATTCACCCCTCCACTTT. Protein: CASSQRTGGNNSPLHF.

The chain recombines TRBV5-5 with TRBJ2-7, with D perhaps matching TRBD1 (7 bases). Trimming removed 4 bases at V and 2 bases at J, with 16 bases between. The CDR3 loop spans 15 amino acids. Germline CDR1 reads SGHKS; CDR2 reads YYEKEE (reference sequence). The CDR3 loop is CASSLEGALAYEQYF. In DNA form, the CDR3 reads TGTGCCAGCAGCCTGGAGGGGGCGTTGGCCTACGAGCAGTACTTC.

This chain links TRBV19 with TRBJ2-5, with D tentatively TRBD2 (5 bases). V dropped 9 bases and J dropped 12 bases, with 11 bases sitting between them. The CDR3 length is 9 residues. CDR1 is LNHDA, CDR2 SQIVND, per germline (reference sequence). The chain's CDR3 is CAREDGKYF. As DNA, the CDR3 is TGTGCCAGGGAGGACGGCAAGTACTTC.

The rearrangement joins TRBV7-2 to TRBJ2-2, with 7 bases matching TRBD1. Trimming removed 5 bases from V and 1 base from J; junction bases left unmatched: 1. CDR3 length equals 14 residues. CDR1 and CDR2 from the germline V gene are SGHTA and FQGNSA. The CDR3 protein is CASSRTGNTGELFF. For the CDR3, the DNA is TGTGCCAGCAGCAGGACAGGGAACACCGGGGAGCTGTTTTTT.

This clone was found once. The chain employs TRBV4-3 and TRBJ1-4, with D possibly TRBD1 on 6 matching bases. The CDR3 has 17 amino acids. Germline loops: CDR1 LGHNA, CDR2 YSLEER. The V end was cut by 2 bases, the J end by 2 bases, with 15 bases between. CDR3 sequence (DNA): TGCGCCAGCAGCCAATCCACAGGGTTGTCTACTAATGAAAAACTGTTTTTT. Its protein product is CASSQSTGLSTNEKLFF.

The V gene is TRBV7-2, the J gene TRBJ2-1; 9 nucleotides agree with TRBD2. V was pared by 5 bases and J by 9 bases, with 14 bases of the junction left unmatched. The germline CDR1 and CDR2 sequences are SGHTA and FQGNSA. The CDR3 is made up of 16 amino acids. For the CDR3, the DNA is TGTGCCAGCAGCGAGAAGGCGGGGGGGATCCCTGTTGAGCAGTTCTTC. It translates to CASSEKAGGIPVEQFF.

The chain combines TRBV15 with TRBJ2-3; TRBD2 matches 9 bases. The V and J ends lost 0 bases and 3 bases, in that order; junction bases with no gene match: 4. Germline V gives CDR1 LNHNV, CDR2 YYDKDF (reference sequence). The CDR3 extends over 16 amino acids. CDR3 sequence reads: CATSRDLAGGTDTQYF. The CDR3 coding sequence is TGTGCCACCAGCAGAGATCTTGCGGGAGGGACAGATACGCAGTATTTT. The whole variable domain, remainder taken from reference TRBV15 and TRBJ2-3, is DAMVIQNPRYQVTQFGKPVTLSCSQTLNHNVMYWYQQKSSQAPKLLFHYYDKDFNNEADTPDNFQSRRPNTSFCFLDIRSPGLGDTAMYLCATSRDLAGGTDTQYFGPGTRLTVL.

The V call is TRBV28, the J call TRBJ2-7; D is unresolved. V was pared by 2 bases and J by 3 bases, with 11 bases between. Germline V lookup: CDR1 MDHEN, CDR2 SYDVKM. The CDR3 consists of 14 residues. CDR3 DNA: TGTGCCAGCAGTTTAACTCCGATCCTCTACGAGCAGTACTTC. This translates into CASSLTPILYEQYF.

The J gene is TRBJ1-3, the V gene TRBV9; the match to TRBD1 covers 7 bases. The CDR3 is made up of 15 amino acids. With 3 bases clipped from V and 0 bases from J, the junction kept 3 bases outside the gene matches. CDR1 is SGDLS, CDR2 YYNGEE, per germline. The CDR3: CASSGGQDSGNTIYF. The CDR3 DNA follows: TGTGCCAGCAGCGGAGGACAGGACTCTGGAAACACCATATATTTT.

The J gene is TRBJ2-7, the V gene TRBV28; TRBD1 matches at 10 bases. The junction had 10 bases not matched to a gene; V was cut back by 6 bases and J by 5 bases. This CDR3 contains 15 residues. CDR1 is MDHEN, CDR2 SYDVKM, per germline. The CDR3 reads CASRPPLGTGDEQYF. The CDR3 bases are TGTGCCAGCAGACCCCCTCTAGGGACAGGGGACGAGCAGTACTTC. Using reference TRBV28 and TRBJ2-7 for the parts outside the CDR3, the full variable domain is DVKVTQSSRYLVKRTGEKVFLECVQDMDHENMFWYRQDPGLGLRLIYFSYDVKMKEKGDIPEGYSVSREKKERFSLILESASTNQTSMYLCASRPPLGTGDEQYFGPGTRLTVT.

The J gene is TRBJ2-3, the V gene TRBV6-6; 11 nucleotides align to TRBD1. This CDR3 region has 19 residues. Trimming at V came to 6 bases and at J to 3 bases, leaving 17 bases not matched to a gene. Germline loops: CDR1 MNHNY, CDR2 SVGAGI (reference sequence). CDR3 nucleotides: TGTGCCAGCAGCTCGCCCCCGGGACAGGGGGACGTAAGGACAGATACGCAGTATTTT. Residues: CASSSPPGQGDVRTDTQYF.

The J gene is TRBJ2-1, the V gene TRBV28; 7 nucleotides match TRBD1. Germline CDR1 and CDR2: MDHEN and SYDVKM. The CDR3 is 15 residues long. Trimming at V came to 3 bases and at J to 7 bases, leaving 9 bases not matched to a gene. The CDR3 region is CASSFKDRILNEQFF. Here the CDR3 DNA reads TGTGCCAGCAGTTTTAAGGACAGGATCCTTAATGAGCAGTTCTTC.

This clone was seen a few times. V is TRBV3-1 (or the pseudogene TRBV3-2) and J is TRBJ2-2; D call uncertain. The CDR3 is 15 amino acids. The V gene lost 3 bases and the J gene lost 2 bases, with 10 bases spanning the gap. In germline, CDR1 is LGHDT, CDR2 YNNKEL (reference sequence). CDR3 DNA: TGTGCCAGCAGCCACGCACAGTTCAACACCGGGGAGCTGTTTTTT. This codes for CASSHAQFNTGELFF.

This clone was counted once. This chain connects TRBV15 to TRBJ2-2; 9 positions agree with TRBD1. The CDR3 consists of 16 residues. Germline CDR1 LNHNV, CDR2 YYDKDF (reference sequence). Losses at the gene ends were 8 bases for V and 4 bases for J; bases not matched to a gene: 11. The CDR3 region is CATHNWTGVGTGELFF. As DNA, the CDR3 is TGTGCCACCCATAATTGGACAGGGGTAGGCACCGGGGAGCTGTTTTTT.

The chain uses TRBV19 and TRBJ2-5; D possibly corresponds to TRBD1 (6 bases). The CDR3 has 14 amino acids. The V end lost 7 bases, the J end lost 4 bases, and 16 bases lay between the germline ends. Germline lookup yields CDR1 LNHDA and CDR2 SQIVND (reference sequence). CDR3 sequence reads: CASKKGGWRETQYF. The CDR3, as DNA: TGTGCCAGTAAAAAAGGGGGTTGGAGAGAGACCCAGTACTTC.

The rearrangement uses TRBV6-6 and TRBJ1-6; D may be TRBD1 (6 bases). The CDR3 totals 18 residues. Trimming pared 5 bases from V and 7 bases from J, leaving 24 bases between. CDR1 and CDR2 (germline): MNHNY, SVGAGI (reference sequence). CDR3 sequence (DNA): TGTGCCAGCAGTCGCAGAACAGGGAGCCGACGCCAAAATTCACCCCTCCACTTT. It is translated as CASSRRTGSRRQNSPLHF.

This sequence joins TRBV19 and TRBJ1-1; 7 nucleotides line up with TRBD1. The germline CDR1 and CDR2 sequences are LNHDA and SQIVND (reference sequence). The ends lost 6 bases at V and 0 bases at J; junction bases unmatched: 10. This CDR3 spans 16 amino acids. The CDR3 DNA is TGTGCCAGTAGCAAAAATCGACAGGGAGTGAACACTGAAGCTTTCTTT. Translated: CASSKNRQGVNTEAFF. The full variable domain, with the rest looked up from reference TRBV19 and TRBJ1-1, is DGGITQSPKYLFRKEGQNVTLSCEQNLNHDAMYWYRQDPGQGLRLIYYSQIVNDFQKGDIAEGYSVSREKKESFPLTVTSAQKNPTAFYLCASSKNRQGVNTEAFFGQGTRLTVV.

This chain uses TRBV19 with TRBJ2-1; the match to TRBD1 covers 9 bases. V gave up 5 bases and J gave up 9 bases; unmatched junction bases: 8. This CDR3 region has 14 residues. Per the germline V gene, CDR1 is LNHDA and CDR2 is SQIVND (reference sequence). CDR3 sequence (DNA): TGTGCCAGTAGTCCCACCCGGGACAGGGTTGAGCAGTTCTTC. Its translation is CASSPTRDRVEQFF. Looking up the rest from reference TRBV19 and TRBJ2-1 gives the full variable domain: DGGITQSPKYLFRKEGQNVTLSCEQNLNHDAMYWYRQDPGQGLRLIYYSQIVNDFQKGDIAEGYSVSREKKESFPLTVTSAQKNPTAFYLCASSPTRDRVEQFFGPGTRLTVL.

The chain couples TRBV29-1 to TRBJ2-4; D might be TRBD2 (7 bases). Germline CDR1 is SQVTM and CDR2 is ANQGSEA. V dropped 6 bases and J dropped 0 bases, with 15 bases sitting between them. This CDR3 spans 15 amino acids. The CDR3 spells CSVAREDRAKNIQYF. Written as DNA, the CDR3 is TGCAGCGTAGCCCGGGAGGACAGAGCCAAAAACATTCAGTACTTC.

The V and J genes are TRBV19 and TRBJ1-3; no reliable D call. V gave up 7 bases and J gave up 2 bases, with 12 bases separating them. The germline gives CDR1 LNHDA, CDR2 SQIVND (reference sequence). The CDR3 runs 14 residues. In nucleotides, the CDR3 is TGTGCCAGTAACTCAGTGGGCCCTGGAAACACCATATATTTT. Translating gives CASNSVGPGNTIYF.

The chain employs TRBV9 and TRBJ1-1; D not resolved. CDR3 length: 15 residues. Germline assignment: CDR1 SGDLS and CDR2 YYNGEE. Trimming cost V 0 bases and J 8 bases, with 17 bases left between them. The chain's CDR3 is CASSVGGSGNGEAFF. CDR3 nucleotides: TGTGCCAGCAGCGTAGGAGGATCGGGAAACGGCGAAGCTTTCTTT.

This chain uses TRBV6-5 with TRBJ1-5; no firm D call. Germline CDR1 and CDR2: MNHEY and SVGAGI. The CDR3 contains 15 residues. V dropped 0 bases and J dropped 6 bases, with 12 bases sitting between them. Written as DNA, the CDR3 is TGTGCCAGCAGTTACTCGGCGGGAGAGGGTCAGCCCCAGCATTTT. Protein: CASSYSAGEGQPQHF.

This clone appeared a single time. This chain uses TRBV11-3 with TRBJ2-3, with D possibly matching TRBD2 (6 bases). Germline V gene sequence: CDR1 SGHNT, CDR2 YENEEA. The CDR3 extends over 14 amino acids. V was shortened by 3 bases and J by 4 bases, with 11 bases between the two germline ends. The CDR3 coding sequence is TGTGCCAGCAGCTTCCGGGGGAAATCAGATACGCAGTATTTT. It translates to CASSFRGKSDTQYF.

The chain employs TRBV28 and TRBJ2-5, with D possibly TRBD1 on 6 matching bases. Germline V gives CDR1 MDHEN, CDR2 SYDVKM. With 6 bases removed from V and 5 bases from J, the gap between germline ends came to 13 bases. The CDR3 is 13 amino acids. CDR3 in amino acids: CASRSGTLETQYF. CDR3 DNA: TGTGCCAGCAGGTCCGGGACACTGGAGACCCAGTACTTC.

V usage is TRBV3-1 (or the pseudogene TRBV3-2) and J usage is TRBJ1-3, with TRBD1 matching over 7 bases. CDR1 LGHDT and CDR2 YNNKEL come from the germline V gene (reference sequence). The CDR3 totals 21 residues. Trimming cost V 1 base and J 0 bases; bases outside gene matches: 18. CDR3 DNA: TGTGCCAGCAGCCAAGCCACCTCGGGAGACAGGGATGGAAACTCTGGAAACACCATATATTTT. It yields the protein CASSQATSGDRDGNSGNTIYF.

V and J are TRBV4-3 and TRBJ1-2; a weak D match, TRBD1 (5 bases). Trimming pared 0 bases from V and 2 bases from J, leaving 7 bases between. Germline values: CDR1 LGHNA, CDR2 YSLEER. The length of the CDR3 is 14 residues. The CDR3 coding sequence is TGCGCCAGCAGCCAAGATCCAGGGAACTATGGCTACACCTTC. It translates to CASSQDPGNYGYTF.